A selection of T cell receptor beta chains follows, all from one sample in a study of CD8 T cells in Susac syndrome. TCRdb itself ran the immunoSEQ multiplex PCR reads through MiXCR, one entry per CDR3 protein. The sample has about 210,000 distinct CDR3 sequences; 95% are singletons. Input material: CD4+ T cells from PBMCs. These receptors originate from a human donor with multiple sclerosis. Each CDR3 is given with its conserved first and last residue. Each record gives: D gene, clone size, J gene, V gene, CDR3 DNA, CDR3 protein. A D gene is named only where the DNA matches it firmly. Where a row states a size, it is once, few, many or the class of an expanded clone; other rows omit it.

D gene: TRBD2
clone size: -
J gene: TRBJ2-5
V gene: TRBV29-1
CDR3 DNA: TGCAGCCCTGAAGGTCCCCAGGCGTTGACTAGCGGAGAAGAGACCCAGTACTTC
CDR3 protein: CSPEGPQALTSGEETQYF

D gene: -
clone size: -
J gene: TRBJ2-3
V gene: TRBV2
CDR3 DNA: TGTGCCAGCAGTGAAGCGCTTCTGGAGTTAGGGAAACCAGATACGCAGTATTTT
CDR3 protein: CASSEALLELGKPDTQYF

D gene: TRBD2
clone size: -
J gene: TRBJ2-1
V gene: TRBV4-1
CDR3 DNA: TGCGCCAGCAGCCAAGTATTAGCGGGATTTTCCTACAATGAGCAGTTCTTC
CDR3 protein: CASSQVLAGFSYNEQFF

D gene: TRBD1
clone size: once
J gene: TRBJ2-1
V gene: TRBV7-8
CDR3 DNA: TGTGCCAGCAGCTTAAGACAGGGCGTATCCTACAATGAGCAGTTCTTC
CDR3 protein: CASSLRQGVSYNEQFF

D gene: -
clone size: -
J gene: TRBJ2-6
V gene: TRBV29-1
CDR3 DNA: TGCAGCGCCAGTACAGGGAGCTCTGGGGCCAACGTCCTGACTTTC
CDR3 protein: CSASTGSSGANVLTF

D gene: -
clone size: -
J gene: TRBJ2-5
V gene: TRBV30
CDR3 DNA: TGTGCCTGGACCTCCCGGCTCCAAGAGACCCAGTACTTC
CDR3 protein: CAWTSRLQETQYF

D gene: -
clone size: -
J gene: TRBJ2-7
V gene: TRBV28
CDR3 DNA: TGTGCCAGCAATCAAGGGGGTATCTCCTACGAGCAGTACTTC
CDR3 protein: CASNQGGISYEQYF

D gene: -
clone size: -
J gene: TRBJ2-1
V gene: TRBV27
CDR3 DNA: TGTGCCAGCAGCCCAAAACAAGGGGGGGAGCAGTTCTTC
CDR3 protein: CASSPKQGGEQFF

D gene: TRBD1
clone size: -
J gene: TRBJ2-7
V gene: TRBV6-1
CDR3 DNA: TGTGCCAGCAGCCTCCCGCCGGGACAGGGGAGGACCTACGAGCAGTACTTC
CDR3 protein: CASSLPPGQGRTYEQYF

D gene: -
clone size: -
J gene: TRBJ2-7
V gene: TRBV12-3/TRBV12-4
CDR3 DNA: TGTGCCAGCAGAAGCAGGGGGGGCAACTACGAGCAGTACTTC
CDR3 protein: CASRSRGGNYEQYF

D gene: -
clone size: -
J gene: TRBJ1-2
V gene: TRBV29-1
CDR3 DNA: TGCAGCGTTGGTCCGATGGCTTTAGAGGGCCATGGCTACACCTTC
CDR3 protein: CSVGPMALEGHGYTF

D gene: -
clone size: -
J gene: TRBJ2-1
V gene: TRBV20-1
CDR3 DNA: TGCAGTGCTAGGGGTGTTAATGAGCAGTTCTTC
CDR3 protein: CSARGVNEQFF

D gene: -
clone size: once
J gene: TRBJ1-6
V gene: TRBV7-2
CDR3 DNA: TGTGCCAGCAGCTTAACATTATCCTCACCCCTCCACTTT
CDR3 protein: CASSLTLSSPLHF

D gene: TRBD1
clone size: -
J gene: TRBJ1-1
V gene: TRBV5-1
CDR3 DNA: TGCGCCAGCAGCCCAGACAGGGCCGCTGAAGCTTTCTTT
CDR3 protein: CASSPDRAAEAFF

D gene: -
clone size: -
J gene: TRBJ1-2
V gene: TRBV2
CDR3 DNA: TGTGCCAGCCGGAAGTCTGGAGGTGGCTACACCTTC
CDR3 protein: CASRKSGGGYTF

D gene: -
clone size: -
J gene: TRBJ1-5
V gene: TRBV9
CDR3 DNA: TGTGCCAGCAGCGAGGGACCTGACGGACAGCCCCAGCATTTT
CDR3 protein: CASSEGPDGQPQHF

D gene: -
clone size: -
J gene: TRBJ1-2
V gene: TRBV29-1
CDR3 DNA: TGCAGCGTTGAAGTAGGAAAGATCTATGGCTACACCTTC
CDR3 protein: CSVEVGKIYGYTF

D gene: -
clone size: -
J gene: TRBJ2-2
V gene: TRBV2
CDR3 DNA: TGTGCCAGCAGTGTGTTCGGGGAGCTGTTTTTT
CDR3 protein: CASSVFGELFF

D gene: -
clone size: once
J gene: TRBJ1-4
V gene: TRBV30
CDR3 DNA: TGTGCCTGGAGTGTACCAGTTGGACAGAATGAAAAACTGTTTTTT
CDR3 protein: CAWSVPVGQNEKLFF

D gene: -
clone size: -
J gene: TRBJ2-1
V gene: TRBV12-5
CDR3 DNA: TGTGCTAGTGGCTCGGCGTCCTTATCCTCCTACAATGAGCAGTTCTTC
CDR3 protein: CASGSASLSSYNEQFF

D gene: TRBD2
clone size: -
J gene: TRBJ2-7
V gene: TRBV30
CDR3 DNA: TGTGCCTGGAGTGTATTAGCGGGAGGGCCTTTTTACGAGCAGTACTTC
CDR3 protein: CAWSVLAGGPFYEQYF

D gene: -
clone size: -
J gene: TRBJ2-5
V gene: TRBV18
CDR3 DNA: TGTGCCAGCTCACCCCCGTCCTTGTACCAAGAGACCCAGTACTTC
CDR3 protein: CASSPPSLYQETQYF

D gene: TRBD1
clone size: -
J gene: TRBJ2-6
V gene: TRBV30
CDR3 DNA: TGTGCCTGGGCCGGGACAGGGGGCTCTGGGGCCAACGTCCTGACTTTC
CDR3 protein: CAWAGTGGSGANVLTF

D gene: -
clone size: -
J gene: TRBJ2-7
V gene: TRBV29-1
CDR3 DNA: TGCAGCGTTGACAGAGGGGCGTCCTACGAGCAGTACTTC
CDR3 protein: CSVDRGASYEQYF

D gene: TRBD2
clone size: -
J gene: TRBJ2-7
V gene: TRBV20-1
CDR3 DNA: TGCAGTGCTACTCCCAGCGGGAGGGCCTACGAGCAGTACTTC
CDR3 protein: CSATPSGRAYEQYF

D gene: -
clone size: -
J gene: TRBJ1-1
V gene: TRBV28
CDR3 DNA: TGTGCCAGCAGTTTACAAGACACGAACACTGAAGCTTTCTTT
CDR3 protein: CASSLQDTNTEAFF

D gene: -
clone size: few
J gene: TRBJ2-3
V gene: TRBV9
CDR3 DNA: TGTGCCAGCAGCGTAGTATCCGGGAGCACAGATACGCAGTATTTT
CDR3 protein: CASSVVSGSTDTQYF

D gene: -
clone size: -
J gene: TRBJ2-7
V gene: TRBV18
CDR3 DNA: TGTGCCAGCTCACCGAGGCAGCCCTACGAGCAGTACTTC
CDR3 protein: CASSPRQPYEQYF

D gene: -
clone size: -
J gene: TRBJ2-5
V gene: TRBV5-1
CDR3 DNA: TGCGCCAGCAGCTTGGGGTTGGCGGGGCCCCAAGAGACCCAGTACTTC
CDR3 protein: CASSLGLAGPQETQYF

D gene: -
clone size: -
J gene: TRBJ1-2
V gene: TRBV3-1
CDR3 DNA: TGTGCCAGCAGCCTGACGGGACAAACCTATGGCTACACCTTC
CDR3 protein: CASSLTGQTYGYTF

D gene: -
clone size: once
J gene: TRBJ1-2
V gene: TRBV27
CDR3 DNA: TGTGCCAGCAGCACGCGTAGGGGACTCAACTATGGCTACACCTTC
CDR3 protein: CASSTRRGLNYGYTF

D gene: -
clone size: -
J gene: TRBJ1-5
V gene: TRBV2
CDR3 DNA: TGTGCCAGCAGTGCAGCAGGGGTGGGTAATCAGCCCCAGCATTTT
CDR3 protein: CASSAAGVGNQPQHF

D gene: TRBD2
clone size: -
J gene: TRBJ2-1
V gene: TRBV20-1
CDR3 DNA: TGCAGTGCCAAGCGGCCCGGGACTAGTAGGAATGAGCAGTTCTTC
CDR3 protein: CSAKRPGTSRNEQFF

D gene: -
clone size: -
J gene: TRBJ2-3
V gene: TRBV12-5
CDR3 DNA: TGTGCTAGTGGTATAGTTGGGACGGCGCAGTATTTT
CDR3 protein: CASGIVGTAQYF

D gene: -
clone size: once
J gene: TRBJ1-3
V gene: TRBV19
CDR3 DNA: TGTGCCAGTAGTATAGGGGAGATCTCTGGAAACACCATATATTTT
CDR3 protein: CASSIGEISGNTIYF

D gene: -
clone size: -
J gene: TRBJ1-2
V gene: TRBV15
CDR3 DNA: TGTGCCACCAGCATAACCCTGGGGGGCTACACCTTC
CDR3 protein: CATSITLGGYTF

D gene: -
clone size: -
J gene: TRBJ2-5
V gene: TRBV2
CDR3 DNA: TGTGCCTGTTCCCAGGGGACCCAGTACTTC
CDR3 protein: CACSQGTQYF

D gene: TRBD2
clone size: -
J gene: TRBJ2-4
V gene: TRBV3-1
CDR3 DNA: TGTGCCAGCAGCCGCCGGGGGGACAAAAACATTCAGTACTTC
CDR3 protein: CASSRRGDKNIQYF

D gene: -
clone size: -
J gene: TRBJ2-7
V gene: TRBV6-2/TRBV6-3
CDR3 DNA: TGTGCCAGCAGTCACCATTACGAGCAGTACTTC
CDR3 protein: CASSHHYEQYF

D gene: TRBD2
clone size: -
J gene: TRBJ2-1
V gene: TRBV3-1
CDR3 DNA: TGTGCCAGCAGCCAAGATAAGCGGGGGGGCATCGATGAGCAGTTCTTC
CDR3 protein: CASSQDKRGGIDEQFF

D gene: TRBD2
clone size: -
J gene: TRBJ2-1
V gene: TRBV29-1
CDR3 DNA: TGCAGCGTTGAAGGGACTAGCGGGAGTTCTGATGAGCAGTTCTTC
CDR3 protein: CSVEGTSGSSDEQFF

D gene: -
clone size: -
J gene: TRBJ1-1
V gene: TRBV20-1
CDR3 DNA: TGCAGTGCTAGATCAGGTGACGACACTGAAGCTTTCTTT
CDR3 protein: CSARSGDDTEAFF

D gene: TRBD1
clone size: -
J gene: TRBJ1-5
V gene: TRBV12-3/TRBV12-4
CDR3 DNA: TGTGCCAGCAGCAGGACAGGGGATGGGAATCAGCCCCAGCATTTT
CDR3 protein: CASSRTGDGNQPQHF

D gene: TRBD1
clone size: once
J gene: TRBJ2-3
V gene: TRBV11-2
CDR3 DNA: TGTGCCAGCAGCTTCCTGACAGGGGGCGTAGATACGCAGTATTTT
CDR3 protein: CASSFLTGGVDTQYF

D gene: TRBD2
clone size: -
J gene: TRBJ2-3
V gene: TRBV30
CDR3 DNA: TGTGCCTGGCGACTAGCGGGAGCAACAGATACGCAGTATTTT
CDR3 protein: CAWRLAGATDTQYF

D gene: TRBD1
clone size: -
J gene: TRBJ2-7
V gene: TRBV9
CDR3 DNA: TGTGCCAGCAGCCCACAGGGGGGCTCCTACGAGCAGTACTTC
CDR3 protein: CASSPQGGSYEQYF

D gene: TRBD2
clone size: -
J gene: TRBJ2-5
V gene: TRBV6-2/TRBV6-3
CDR3 DNA: TGTGCCAGCAGACAATCCGGGACTAACCAAGAGACCCAGTACTTC
CDR3 protein: CASRQSGTNQETQYF

D gene: -
clone size: -
J gene: TRBJ1-2
V gene: TRBV3-1
CDR3 DNA: TGTGCCAGCAGGCCCGGGGGTCACTATGGCTACACCTTC
CDR3 protein: CASRPGGHYGYTF

D gene: -
clone size: -
J gene: TRBJ2-7
V gene: TRBV28
CDR3 DNA: TGTGCCAGCAGGGGACTCTACGAGCAGTACTTC
CDR3 protein: CASRGLYEQYF

D gene: TRBD1
clone size: -
J gene: TRBJ2-3
V gene: TRBV2
CDR3 DNA: TGTGCCAGCATGAACGGACGGGGACAGGGTACGCAGTATTTT
CDR3 protein: CASMNGRGQGTQYF

D gene: TRBD2
clone size: -
J gene: TRBJ2-3
V gene: TRBV20-1
CDR3 DNA: TGCAGTGCTAGAGGGGTGCGGGAGGTCGCAGATACGCAGTATTTT
CDR3 protein: CSARGVREVADTQYF

D gene: -
clone size: -
J gene: TRBJ2-1
V gene: TRBV30
CDR3 DNA: TGTGCCTGGAGGACCGGGACTCGGACTTACAATGAGCAGTTCTTC
CDR3 protein: CAWRTGTRTYNEQFF

D gene: -
clone size: -
J gene: TRBJ2-1
V gene: TRBV3-1
CDR3 DNA: TGTGCCAGCAGCCAAGATCCGAGGCTGGGGGAGCAGTTCTTC
CDR3 protein: CASSQDPRLGEQFF

D gene: TRBD1
clone size: -
J gene: TRBJ2-5
V gene: TRBV20-1
CDR3 DNA: TGCAGTGCAGATCCGACAGGGTCGTACCAAGAGACCCAGTACTTC
CDR3 protein: CSADPTGSYQETQYF